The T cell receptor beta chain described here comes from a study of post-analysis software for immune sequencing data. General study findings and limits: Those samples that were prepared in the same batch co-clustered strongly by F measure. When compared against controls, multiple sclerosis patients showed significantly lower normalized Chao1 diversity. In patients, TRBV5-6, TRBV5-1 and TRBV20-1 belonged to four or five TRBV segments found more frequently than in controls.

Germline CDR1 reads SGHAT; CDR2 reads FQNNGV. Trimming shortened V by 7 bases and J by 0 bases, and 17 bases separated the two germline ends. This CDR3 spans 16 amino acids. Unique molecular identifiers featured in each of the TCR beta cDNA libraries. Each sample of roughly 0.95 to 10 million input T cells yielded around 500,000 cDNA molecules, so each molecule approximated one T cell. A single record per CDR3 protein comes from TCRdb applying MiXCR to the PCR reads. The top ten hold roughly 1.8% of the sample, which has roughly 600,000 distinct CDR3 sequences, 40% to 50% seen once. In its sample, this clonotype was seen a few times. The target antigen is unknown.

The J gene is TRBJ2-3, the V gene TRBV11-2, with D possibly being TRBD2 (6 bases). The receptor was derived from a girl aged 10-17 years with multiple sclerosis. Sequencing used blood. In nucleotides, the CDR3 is TGTGCCAGCACACACAGCAAACGGGGGAGCACAGATACGCAGTATTTT. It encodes CASTHSKRGSTDTQYF.